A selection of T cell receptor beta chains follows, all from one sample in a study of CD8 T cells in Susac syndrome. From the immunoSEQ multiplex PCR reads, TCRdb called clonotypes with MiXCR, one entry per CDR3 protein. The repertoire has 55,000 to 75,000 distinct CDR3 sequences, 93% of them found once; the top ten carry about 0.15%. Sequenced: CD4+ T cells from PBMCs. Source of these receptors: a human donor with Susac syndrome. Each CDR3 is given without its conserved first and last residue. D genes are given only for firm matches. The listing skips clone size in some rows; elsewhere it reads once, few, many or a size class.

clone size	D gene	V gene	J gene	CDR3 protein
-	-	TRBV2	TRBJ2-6	ASSEGDSGANVLT
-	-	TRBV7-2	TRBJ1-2	ASSLAPRTDYGYT
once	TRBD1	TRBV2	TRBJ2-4	ASGQGAGIQY
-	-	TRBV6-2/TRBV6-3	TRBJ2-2	ASRMTGSTGELF
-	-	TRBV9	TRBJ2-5	ASSVDKGEGETQY
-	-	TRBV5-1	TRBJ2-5	ASSLEDSQETQY
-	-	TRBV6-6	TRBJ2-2	ASSHGTATGELF
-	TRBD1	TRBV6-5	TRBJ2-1	ASSQDRGTYNEQF
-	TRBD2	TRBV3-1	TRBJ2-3	ASSQAAGARGDTQY
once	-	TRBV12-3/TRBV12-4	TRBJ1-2	ASTTTRVGYT
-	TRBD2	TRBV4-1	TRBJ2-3	ASSLIAGGPLDTQY
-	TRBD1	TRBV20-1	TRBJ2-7	SASWDSVEQY
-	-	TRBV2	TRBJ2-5	ASSERRQVAY
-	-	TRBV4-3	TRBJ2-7	ASSQVTLFGGPDEQY
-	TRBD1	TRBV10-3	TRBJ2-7	AIKQGEFRRSGEQY
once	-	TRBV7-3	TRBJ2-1	ASSLNVGVYNEQF
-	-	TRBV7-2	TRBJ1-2	ASSLGFRRNYGYT
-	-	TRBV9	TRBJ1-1	ASSVGGLSSEAF
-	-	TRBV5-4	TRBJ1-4	ASSPQDGVGEKLF
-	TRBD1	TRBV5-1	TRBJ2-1	ASSPDRVQF
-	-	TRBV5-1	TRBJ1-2	ASTPDGNNYGYT
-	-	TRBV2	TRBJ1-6	ASSEGQGIWYNSPLH
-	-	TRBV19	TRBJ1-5	ASSIAGINQPQH
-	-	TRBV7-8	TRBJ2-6	ASSSQPGANVLT
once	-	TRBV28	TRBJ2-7	ASSIWSPNIRREQY
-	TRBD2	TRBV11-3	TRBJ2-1	ASSLRGGPYNEQF
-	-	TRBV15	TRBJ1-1	ATSSPDGKNTEAF
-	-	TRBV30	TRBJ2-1	ASTLGLQSYNEQF
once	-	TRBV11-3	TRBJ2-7	ASSPTTYEQY
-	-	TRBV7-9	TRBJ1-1	ASSLARPEAF
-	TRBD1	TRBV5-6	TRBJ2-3	ASSFGDREYTDTQY
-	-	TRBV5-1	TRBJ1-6	ASSFRGSYNSPLH
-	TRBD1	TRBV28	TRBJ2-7	ASSYESDRDTYEQY
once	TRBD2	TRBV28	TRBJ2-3	ASSHGLAGVSDTQY
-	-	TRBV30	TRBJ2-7	AWSKIGGGEEQY
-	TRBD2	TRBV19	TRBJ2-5	ASSFQLGLGVRETQY
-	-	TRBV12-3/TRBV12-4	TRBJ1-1	ASSPAGRGRVTEAF
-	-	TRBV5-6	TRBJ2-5	ASSARGVWSKGLKETQY
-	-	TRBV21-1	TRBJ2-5	ASSNHLPQEKQETQY
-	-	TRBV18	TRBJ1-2	ASSPPGDGYT
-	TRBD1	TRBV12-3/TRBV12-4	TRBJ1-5	ASSFRGDQPQH
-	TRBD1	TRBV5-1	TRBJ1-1	ASRSRPGQGARMEAF
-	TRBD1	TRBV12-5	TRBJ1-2	ASGAGTGKDT
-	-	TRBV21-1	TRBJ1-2	ASSARFRIGYT
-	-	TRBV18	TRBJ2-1	ASSPPVTDEQF
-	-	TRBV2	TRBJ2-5	ASRPSSTQETQY
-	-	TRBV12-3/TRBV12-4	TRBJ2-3	ASRLDGSTDTQY
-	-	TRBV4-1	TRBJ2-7	ASSQDHTGGGSYEQY
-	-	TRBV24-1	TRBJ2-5	ATSDGQYQETQY
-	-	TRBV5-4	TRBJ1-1	ASSFWGAKNTEAF
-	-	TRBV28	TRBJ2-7	ASSPGTYEQY
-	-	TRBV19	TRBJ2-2	ASSPPVGELF
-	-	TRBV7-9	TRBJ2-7	ASSLRGVGEQY
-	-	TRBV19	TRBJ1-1	ASSIPLRGLNTEAF
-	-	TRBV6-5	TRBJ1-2	ASRVRRSTNYVYT
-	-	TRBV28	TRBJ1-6	ASSPPGSSPLH